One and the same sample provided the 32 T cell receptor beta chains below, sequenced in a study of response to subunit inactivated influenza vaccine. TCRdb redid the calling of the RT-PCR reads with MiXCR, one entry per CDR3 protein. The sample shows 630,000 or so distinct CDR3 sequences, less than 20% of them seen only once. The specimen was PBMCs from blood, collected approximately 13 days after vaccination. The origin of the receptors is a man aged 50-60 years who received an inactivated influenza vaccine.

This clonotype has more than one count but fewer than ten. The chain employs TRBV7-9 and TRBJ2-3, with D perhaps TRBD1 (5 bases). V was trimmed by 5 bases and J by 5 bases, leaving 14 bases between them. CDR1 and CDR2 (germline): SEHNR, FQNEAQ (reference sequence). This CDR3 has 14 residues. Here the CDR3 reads CASSPLTVGDTQYF. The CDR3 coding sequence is TGTGCCAGCAGCCCTCTGACAGTGGGAGATACGCAGTATTTT.

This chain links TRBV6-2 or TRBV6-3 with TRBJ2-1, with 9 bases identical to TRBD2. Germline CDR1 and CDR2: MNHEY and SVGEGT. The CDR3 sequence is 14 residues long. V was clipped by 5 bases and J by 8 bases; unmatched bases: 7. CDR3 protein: CASSPGLASYEQFF. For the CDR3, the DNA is TGTGCCAGCAGTCCGGGACTAGCCAGCTATGAGCAGTTCTTC.

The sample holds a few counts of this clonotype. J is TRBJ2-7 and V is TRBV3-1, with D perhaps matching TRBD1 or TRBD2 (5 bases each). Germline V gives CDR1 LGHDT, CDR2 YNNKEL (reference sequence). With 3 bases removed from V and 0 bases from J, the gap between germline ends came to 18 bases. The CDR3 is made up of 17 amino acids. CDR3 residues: CASSQGTRDGFSYEQYF. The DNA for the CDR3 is TGTGCCAGCAGCCAGGGCACCCGGGACGGATTCTCCTACGAGCAGTACTTC.

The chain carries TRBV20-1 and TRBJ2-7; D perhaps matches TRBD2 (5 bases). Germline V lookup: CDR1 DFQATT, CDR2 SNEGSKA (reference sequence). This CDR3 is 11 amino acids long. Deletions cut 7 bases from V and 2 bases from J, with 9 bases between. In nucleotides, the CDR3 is TGCAGTGGTGCCGGGACCTACGAGCAGTACTTC. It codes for CSGAGTYEQYF.

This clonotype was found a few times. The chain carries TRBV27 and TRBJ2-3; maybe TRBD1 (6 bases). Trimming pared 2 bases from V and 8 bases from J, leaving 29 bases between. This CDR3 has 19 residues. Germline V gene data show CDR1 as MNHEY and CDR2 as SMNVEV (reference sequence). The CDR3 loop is CASSLRPGPQGGESGTQYF. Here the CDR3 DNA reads TGTGCCAGCAGTTTAAGACCGGGCCCACAGGGTGGGGAGTCTGGTACGCAGTATTTT.

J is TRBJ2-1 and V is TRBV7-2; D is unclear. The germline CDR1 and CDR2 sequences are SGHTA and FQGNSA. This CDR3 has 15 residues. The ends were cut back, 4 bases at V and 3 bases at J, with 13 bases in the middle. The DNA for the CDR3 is TGTGCCAGCAGCTCCAATCCCGATAGCTACAATGAGCAGTTCTTC. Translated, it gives CASSSNPDSYNEQFF. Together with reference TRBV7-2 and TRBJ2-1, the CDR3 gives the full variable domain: GAGVSQSPSNKVTEKGKDVELRCDPISGHTALYWYRQSLGQGLEFLIYFQGNSAPDKSGLPSDRFSAERTGGSVSTLTIQRTQQEDSAVYLCASSSNPDSYNEQFFGPGTRLTVL.

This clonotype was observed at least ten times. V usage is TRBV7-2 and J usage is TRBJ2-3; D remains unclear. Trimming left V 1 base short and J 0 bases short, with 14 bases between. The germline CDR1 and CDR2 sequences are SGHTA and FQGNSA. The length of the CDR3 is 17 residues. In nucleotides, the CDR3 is TGTGCCAGCAGCTTAGTCGTGGCTAGTCGCAGCACAGATACGCAGTATTTT. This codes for CASSLVVASRSTDTQYF.

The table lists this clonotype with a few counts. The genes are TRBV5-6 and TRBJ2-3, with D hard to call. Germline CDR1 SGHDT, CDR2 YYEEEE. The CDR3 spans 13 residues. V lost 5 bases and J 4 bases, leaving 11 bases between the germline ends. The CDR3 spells CASSFWDADTQYF. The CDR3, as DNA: TGTGCCAGCAGTTTCTGGGATGCAGATACGCAGTATTTT.

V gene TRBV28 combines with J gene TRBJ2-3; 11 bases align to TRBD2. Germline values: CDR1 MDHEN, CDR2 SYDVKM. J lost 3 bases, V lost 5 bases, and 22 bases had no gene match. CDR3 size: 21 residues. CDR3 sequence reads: CASSAGPYYSGRAEATDTQYF. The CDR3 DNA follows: TGTGCCAGCAGTGCGGGCCCGTACTATAGCGGGAGGGCCGAGGCGACAGATACGCAGTATTTT.

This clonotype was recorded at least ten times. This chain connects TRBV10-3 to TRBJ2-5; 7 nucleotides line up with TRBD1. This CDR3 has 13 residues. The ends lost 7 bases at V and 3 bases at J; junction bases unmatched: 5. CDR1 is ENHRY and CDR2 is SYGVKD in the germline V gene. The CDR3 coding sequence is TGTGCCATCAACGGACAGGCGGAAGAGACCCAGTACTTC. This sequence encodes CAINGQAEETQYF.

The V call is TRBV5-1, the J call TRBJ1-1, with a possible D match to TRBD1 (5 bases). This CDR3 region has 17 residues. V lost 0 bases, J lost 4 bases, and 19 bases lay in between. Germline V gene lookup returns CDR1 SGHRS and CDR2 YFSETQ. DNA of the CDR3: TGCGCCAGCAGCTTGGCCCCCGGGGGAGGGCGGAGCACTGAAGCTTTCTTT. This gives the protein CASSLAPGGGRSTEAFF.

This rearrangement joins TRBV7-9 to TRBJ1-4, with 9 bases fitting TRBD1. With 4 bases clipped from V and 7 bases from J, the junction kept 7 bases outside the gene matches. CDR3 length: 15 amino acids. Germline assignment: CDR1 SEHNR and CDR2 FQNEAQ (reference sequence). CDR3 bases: TGTGCCAGCAGCTCGGACAGGGGAAGTCCTGAAAAACTGTTTTTT. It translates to CASSSDRGSPEKLFF.

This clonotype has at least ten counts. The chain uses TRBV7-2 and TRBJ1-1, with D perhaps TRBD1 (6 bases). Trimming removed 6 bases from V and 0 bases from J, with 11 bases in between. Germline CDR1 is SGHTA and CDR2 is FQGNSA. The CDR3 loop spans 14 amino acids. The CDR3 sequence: CASSATGMNTEAFF. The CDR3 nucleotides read TGTGCCAGCAGTGCCACAGGGATGAACACTGAAGCTTTCTTT.

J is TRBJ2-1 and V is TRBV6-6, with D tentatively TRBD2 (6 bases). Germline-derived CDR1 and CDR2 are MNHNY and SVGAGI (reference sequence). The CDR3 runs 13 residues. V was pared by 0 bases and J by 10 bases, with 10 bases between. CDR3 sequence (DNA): TGTGCCAGCAGTTACTCAGGGAGGAGAGAGCAGTTCTTC. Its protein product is CASSYSGRREQFF.

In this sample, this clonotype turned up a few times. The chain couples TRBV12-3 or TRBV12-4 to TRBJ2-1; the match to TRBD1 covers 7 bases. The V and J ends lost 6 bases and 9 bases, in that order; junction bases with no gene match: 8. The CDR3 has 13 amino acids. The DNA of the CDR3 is TGTGCCAGCAGCTCCAGGGGGTTGACTGAGCAGTTCTTC. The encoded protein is CASSSRGLTEQFF.

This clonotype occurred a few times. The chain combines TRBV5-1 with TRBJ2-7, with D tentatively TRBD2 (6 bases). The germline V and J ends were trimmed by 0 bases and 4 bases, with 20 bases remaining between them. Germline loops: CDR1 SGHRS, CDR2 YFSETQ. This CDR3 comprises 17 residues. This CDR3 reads CASSLAGGAWTEYEQYF. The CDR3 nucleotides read TGCGCCAGCAGCTTGGCCGGGGGAGCGTGGACGGAGTACGAGCAGTACTTC.

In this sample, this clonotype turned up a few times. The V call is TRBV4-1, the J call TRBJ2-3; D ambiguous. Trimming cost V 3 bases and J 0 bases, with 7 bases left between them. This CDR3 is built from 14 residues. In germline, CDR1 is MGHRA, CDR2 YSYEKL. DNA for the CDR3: TGCGCCAGCAGCCAGGGGTATAGCACAGATACGCAGTATTTT. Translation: CASSQGYSTDTQYF.

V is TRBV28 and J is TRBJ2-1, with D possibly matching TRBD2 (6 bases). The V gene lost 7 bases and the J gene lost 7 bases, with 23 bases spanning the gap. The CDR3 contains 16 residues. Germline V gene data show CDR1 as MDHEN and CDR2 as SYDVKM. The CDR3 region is CASTRRGAGNGNEQFF. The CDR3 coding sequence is TGTGCCAGCACTCGGCGTGGGGCGGGGAATGGGAATGAGCAGTTCTTC.

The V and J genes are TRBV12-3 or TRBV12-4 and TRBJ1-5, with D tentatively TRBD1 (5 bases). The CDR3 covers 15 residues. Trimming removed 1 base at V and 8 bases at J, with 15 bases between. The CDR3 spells CASSLGGAGREPQHF. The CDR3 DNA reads TGTGCCAGCAGTTTAGGAGGGGCAGGGAGGGAGCCCCAGCATTTT.

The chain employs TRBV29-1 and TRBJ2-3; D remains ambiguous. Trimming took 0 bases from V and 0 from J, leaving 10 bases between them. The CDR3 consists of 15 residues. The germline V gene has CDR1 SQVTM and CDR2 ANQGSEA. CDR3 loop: CSVEEKGSSTDTQYF. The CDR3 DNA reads TGCAGCGTTGAAGAAAAGGGTTCTAGCACAGATACGCAGTATTTT.

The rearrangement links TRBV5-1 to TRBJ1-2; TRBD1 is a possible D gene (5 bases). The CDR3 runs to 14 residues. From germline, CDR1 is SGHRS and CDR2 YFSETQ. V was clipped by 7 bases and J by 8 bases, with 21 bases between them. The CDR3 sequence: CASRPQGALKGYTF. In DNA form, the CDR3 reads TGCGCCAGCCGACCTCAGGGCGCCTTGAAGGGCTACACCTTC.

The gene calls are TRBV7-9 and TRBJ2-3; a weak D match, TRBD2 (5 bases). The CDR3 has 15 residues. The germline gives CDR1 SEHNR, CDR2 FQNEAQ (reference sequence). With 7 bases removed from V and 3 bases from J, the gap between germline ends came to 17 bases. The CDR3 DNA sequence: TGTGCCAGCACCAACGCTGCTGAGGGAACAGATACGCAGTATTTT. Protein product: CASTNAAEGTDTQYF.

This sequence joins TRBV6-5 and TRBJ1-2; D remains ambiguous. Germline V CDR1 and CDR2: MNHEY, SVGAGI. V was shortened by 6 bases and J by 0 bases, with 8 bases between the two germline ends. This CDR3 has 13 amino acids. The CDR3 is CASRTSANYGYTF. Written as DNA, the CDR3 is TGTGCCAGCAGGACTTCAGCTAACTATGGCTACACCTTC.

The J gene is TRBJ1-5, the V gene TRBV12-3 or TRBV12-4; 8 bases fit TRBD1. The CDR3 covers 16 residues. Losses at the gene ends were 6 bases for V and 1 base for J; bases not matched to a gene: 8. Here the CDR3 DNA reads TGTGCCAGCAGCCTCGTGTGGGACAGGAGCAATCAGCCCCAGCATTTT. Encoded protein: CASSLVWDRSNQPQHF.

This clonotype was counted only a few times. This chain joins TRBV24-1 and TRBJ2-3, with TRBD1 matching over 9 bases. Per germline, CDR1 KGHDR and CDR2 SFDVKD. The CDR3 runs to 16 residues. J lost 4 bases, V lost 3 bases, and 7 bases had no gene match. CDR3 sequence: CATSDPGQGSADTQYF. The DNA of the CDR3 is TGTGCCACCAGTGATCCTGGACAGGGGAGTGCAGATACGCAGTATTTT.

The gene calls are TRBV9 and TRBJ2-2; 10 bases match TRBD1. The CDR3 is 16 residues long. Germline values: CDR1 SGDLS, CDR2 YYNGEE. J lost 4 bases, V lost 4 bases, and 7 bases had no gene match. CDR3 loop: CASSSRTGGPTGELFF. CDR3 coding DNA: TGTGCCAGCAGCTCGCGGACAGGGGGACCCACCGGGGAGCTGTTTTTT.

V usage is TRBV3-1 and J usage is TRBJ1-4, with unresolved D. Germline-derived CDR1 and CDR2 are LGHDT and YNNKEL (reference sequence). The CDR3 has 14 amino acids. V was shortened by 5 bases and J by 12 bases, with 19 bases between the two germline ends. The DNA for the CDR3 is TGTGCCAGCAGCTACGACCGGGCCGGGCGGGAACTGTTTTTT. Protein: CASSYDRAGRELFF.

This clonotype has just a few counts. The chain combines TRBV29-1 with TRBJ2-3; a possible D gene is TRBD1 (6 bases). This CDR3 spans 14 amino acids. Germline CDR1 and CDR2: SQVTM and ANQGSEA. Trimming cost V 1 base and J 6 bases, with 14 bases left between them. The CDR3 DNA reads TGCAGCGTTGAAGCCGGGACACGCGGGGATACGCAGTATTTT. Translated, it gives CSVEAGTRGDTQYF.

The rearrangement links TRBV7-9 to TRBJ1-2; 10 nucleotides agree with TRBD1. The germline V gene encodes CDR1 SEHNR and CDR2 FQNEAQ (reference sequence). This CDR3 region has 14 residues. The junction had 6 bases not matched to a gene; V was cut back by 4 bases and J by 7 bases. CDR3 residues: CASSSDRGLAGYTF. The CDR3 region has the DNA TGTGCCAGCAGCTCCGACAGGGGGCTGGCTGGCTACACCTTC.

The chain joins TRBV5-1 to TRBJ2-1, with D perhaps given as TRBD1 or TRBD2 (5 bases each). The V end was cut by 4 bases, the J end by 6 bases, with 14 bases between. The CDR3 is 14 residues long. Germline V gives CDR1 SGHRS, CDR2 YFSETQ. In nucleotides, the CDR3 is TGCGCCAGCAGCGACCGGGATCAGGGCAATGAGCAGTTCTTC. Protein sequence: CASSDRDQGNEQFF.

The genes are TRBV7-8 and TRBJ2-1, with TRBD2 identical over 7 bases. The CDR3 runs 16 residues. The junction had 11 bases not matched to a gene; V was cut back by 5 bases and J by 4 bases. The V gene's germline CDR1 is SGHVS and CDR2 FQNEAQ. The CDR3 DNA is TGTGCCAGCAGCCCCGTATCGAGCGGGACTTACAATGAGCAGTTCTTC. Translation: CASSPVSSGTYNEQFF.

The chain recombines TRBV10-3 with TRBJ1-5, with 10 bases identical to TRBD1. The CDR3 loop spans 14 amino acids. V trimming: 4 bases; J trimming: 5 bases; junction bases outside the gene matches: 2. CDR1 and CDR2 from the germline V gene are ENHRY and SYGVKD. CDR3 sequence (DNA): TGTGCCATCAGTGGGGGGACAGGGGATCAGCCCCAGCATTTT. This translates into CAISGGTGDQPQHF.